The 32 T cell receptor beta chains presented below share a single source sample, sequenced in a study of T cell changes during pregnancy in multiple sclerosis. The repertoire was sequenced with immunoSEQ multiplex PCR; TCRdb's copy has only in-frame clones and lacks some. The sample shows about 130,000 clones, about 95% of them seen only once. Sequenced here: peripheral blood, sampled after pregnancy. All receptors derive from a female donor with multiple sclerosis, enrolled in a pregnancy study.

The chain couples TRBV5-6 to TRBJ2-5; 10 bases match TRBD2. The germline gives CDR1 SGHDT, CDR2 YYEEEE. The V and J ends lost 0 bases and 1 base, in that order; junction bases with no gene match: 9. The CDR3 has 18 residues. Here the CDR3 DNA reads TGTGCCAGCAGCTTGGGAACTAGCGGGATCTATTTCCAAGAGACCCAGTACTTC. It encodes CASSLGTSGIYFQETQYF.

The CDR3 nucleotides read TGTGCCAGCAGCAGACAGGGGGCACACATTTACACAGATACGCAGTATTTT. Its protein is CASSRQGAHIYTDTQYF. The V and J genes are TRBV7-6 and TRBJ2-3; 10 bases fit TRBD1. The germline CDR1 and CDR2 sequences are SGHVS and FNYEAQ. V gave up 5 bases and J gave up 2 bases; unmatched junction bases: 10. The CDR3 spans 17 residues.

The chain is built from TRBV6-1 and TRBJ2-7; D is possibly TRBD2 (6 bases). Per the germline V gene, CDR1 is MNHNS and CDR2 is SASEGT. Trimming pared 3 bases from V and 3 bases from J, leaving 15 bases between. CDR3 size: 15 residues. The CDR3 DNA is TGTGCCAGCAGTGACCCCGGGACTGGCTTCTACGAGCAGTACTTC. Protein product: CASSDPGTGFYEQYF.

This chain uses TRBV6-5 with TRBJ2-3, with D maybe TRBD1 (5 bases). This CDR3 region has 15 residues. Germline loops: CDR1 MNHEY, CDR2 SVGAGI. V was pared by 6 bases and J by 1 base, with 14 bases between. The CDR3 coding sequence is TGTGCCAGCAGACTGGGGCTCTCGCGCACAGATACGCAGTATTTT. This gives the protein CASRLGLSRTDTQYF.

The V call is TRBV5-4, the J call TRBJ2-5, with 8 nucleotides matching TRBD2. This CDR3 is 15 amino acids long. V trimming: 0 bases; J trimming: 1 base; junction bases outside the gene matches: 2. Per the germline V gene, CDR1 is SGHNT and CDR2 is YYREEE (reference sequence). The CDR3 DNA reads as TGTGCCAGCAGCTTGGAGGCGGGAGGCCAAGAGACCCAGTACTTC. It codes for CASSLEAGGQETQYF.

This sequence joins TRBV27 and TRBJ2-3, with 12 bases matching TRBD2. The CDR3 extends over 16 amino acids. With 3 bases clipped from V and 4 bases from J, the junction kept 5 bases outside the gene matches. The V gene's germline CDR1 is MNHEY and CDR2 SMNVEV (reference sequence). The CDR3: CASSFVLAGGADTQYF. The CDR3 DNA sequence: TGTGCCAGCAGTTTTGTCCTAGCGGGGGGGGCAGATACGCAGTATTTT.

The V call is TRBV27, the J call TRBJ2-7, with TRBD1 matching 7 bases. Germline assignment: CDR1 MNHEY and CDR2 SMNVEV (reference sequence). The V segment lost 6 bases and the J segment 4 bases; nucleotides outside the gene matches: 6. The CDR3 has 13 amino acids. The CDR3 DNA reads as TGTGCCAGCAGATTAGGGACAGAGTACGAGCAGTACTTC. Encoded protein: CASRLGTEYEQYF.

The chain links TRBV2 to TRBJ2-1; possible D gene TRBD2, 5 bases. In germline, CDR1 is SNHLY, CDR2 FYNNEI. This CDR3 has 13 residues. V was cut by 6 bases and J by 8 bases, with 14 bases left in between. The CDR3 nucleotides read TGTGCCAGCAGACCACTAGTCTCGGATGAGCAGTTCTTC. It specifies CASRPLVSDEQFF.

The chain uses TRBV11-2 and TRBJ2-7, with D unclear. Germline V gene sequence: CDR1 SGHAT, CDR2 FQNNGV. The CDR3 is 13 amino acids. V was clipped by 6 bases and J by 4 bases, with 13 bases between them. The CDR3 is CASRSVGWYEQYF. In DNA, the CDR3 is TGTGCCAGCAGGTCGGTCGGGTGGTACGAGCAGTACTTC.

This chain joins TRBV5-1 and TRBJ2-7, with 8 bases matching TRBD2. Germline V gene lookup returns CDR1 SGHRS and CDR2 YFSETQ. The CDR3 is made up of 15 amino acids. V was clipped by 4 bases and J by 7 bases; unmatched bases: 13. CDR3 bases: TGCGCCAGCAGCCGAGGGACGGGAGGGTCTTGGGAGCAGTACTTC. Translating gives CASSRGTGGSWEQYF.

The chain couples TRBV28 to TRBJ2-4; TRBD1 aligns across 11 bases. Germline-derived CDR1 and CDR2 are MDHEN and SYDVKM. The CDR3 totals 17 residues. Trimming removed 2 bases from V and 3 bases from J; junction bases left unmatched: 6. In nucleotides, the CDR3 is TGTGCCAGCAGTTTACGGACAGGGGGCGCGGGCAAAAACATTCAGTACTTC. Translation: CASSLRTGGAGKNIQYF.

The genes are TRBV11-3 and TRBJ2-1; the match to TRBD2 covers 8 bases. The V segment lost 6 bases and the J segment 5 bases; nucleotides outside the gene matches: 12. The CDR3 runs 16 residues. Looked up from germline, CDR1 is SGHNT and CDR2 is YENEEA. For the CDR3, the DNA is TGTGCCAGCAGTTCTGGAACCGGGGGGGGCAACAATGAGCAGTTCTTC. It is translated as CASSSGTGGGNNEQFF. The whole variable domain, remainder taken from reference TRBV11-3 and TRBJ2-1, is EAGVVQSPRYKIIEKKQPVAFWCNPISGHNTLYWYLQNLGQGPELLIRYENEEAVDDSQLPKDRFSAERLKGVDSTLKIQPAELGDSAVYLCASSSGTGGGNNEQFFGPGTRLTVL.

The chain employs TRBV5-1 and TRBJ1-1; no reliable D call. Trimming took 5 bases from V and 2 from J, leaving 13 bases between them. CDR1 and CDR2 from the germline V gene are SGHRS and YFSETQ. This CDR3 comprises 14 residues. CDR3 loop: CASSVGPLNTEAFF. The CDR3 DNA is TGCGCCAGCAGTGTCGGTCCCTTAAACACTGAAGCTTTCTTT.

This clone was recorded only once. This chain uses TRBV29-1 with TRBJ2-3, with 9 nucleotides matching TRBD1. The germline V gene has CDR1 SQVTM and CDR2 ANQGSEA. V gave up 4 bases and J gave up 3 bases; unmatched junction bases: 8. This CDR3 has 15 residues. The DNA for the CDR3 is TGCAGCGTTGGAACCGGGACAGGGTGGACAGATACGCAGTATTTT. It translates to CSVGTGTGWTDTQYF.

The chain is built from TRBV5-1 and TRBJ2-7, with 8 bases that match TRBD1. The CDR3 runs to 15 residues. Germline trimming cut 2 bases from V and 3 bases from J; bases unmatched to any gene: 7. Germline V gives CDR1 SGHRS, CDR2 YFSETQ. The CDR3 nucleotides are TGCGCCAGCAGCTTATACGGGGACAGGAACTACGAGCAGTACTTC. It translates to CASSLYGDRNYEQYF.

The V gene is TRBV21-1, the J gene TRBJ2-7; the table names TRBD1, a call not compared with the DNA. TRBV21-1 is labeled a pseudogene. CDR3 length: 17 residues. The CDR3 here is CASSKVNRGRRSHEQYF. The CDR3 nucleotides read TGTGCCAGCAGCAAAGTAAACAGGGGGCGAAGAAGCCACGAGCAGTACTTC.

This clone has only one observation. The chain employs TRBV15 and TRBJ1-1, with D uncertain. Germline assignment: CDR1 LNHNV and CDR2 YYDKDF (reference sequence). CDR3 length equals 15 residues. V gave up 0 bases and J gave up 8 bases, with 16 bases separating them. The CDR3 DNA is TGTGCCACCAGCAGAGATCAGGCCTTTTGGGCGGAAGCTTTCTTT. Its translation: CATSRDQAFWAEAFF.

The V and J genes are TRBV27 and TRBJ2-7; no definite D call. CDR1 is MNHEY and CDR2 is SMNVEV in the germline V gene (reference sequence). The CDR3 consists of 13 residues. V was cut by 4 bases and J by 0 bases, with 7 bases left in between. CDR3 amino acids: CASSSPSSYEQYF. CDR3 bases: TGTGCCAGCAGTTCCCCGAGCTCCTACGAGCAGTACTTC.

The J gene is TRBJ1-1, the V gene TRBV5-3; no definite D call. TRBV5-3 is flagged as an ORF with uncertain function. V was shortened by 0 bases and J by 1 base, with 7 bases between the two germline ends. This CDR3 spans 14 amino acids. The CDR3 is CARSLAPGNTEAFF. CDR3 DNA: TGTGCCAGAAGCTTGGCTCCGGGGAACACTGAAGCTTTCTTT.

The gene calls are TRBV13 and TRBJ2-7; D is perhaps TRBD1 (5 bases). CDR1 is PRHDT, CDR2 FYEKMQ, per germline (reference sequence). The ends were cut back, 2 bases at V and 0 bases at J, with 11 bases in the middle. The CDR3 covers 15 residues. CDR3 in amino acids: CASSLWGRDSYEQYF. In DNA, the CDR3 is TGTGCCAGCAGCTTATGGGGCAGGGACTCCTACGAGCAGTACTTC.

The rearrangement joins TRBV5-1 to TRBJ2-1, with 12 bases that match TRBD2. The junction had 7 bases not matched to a gene; V was cut back by 4 bases and J by 2 bases. CDR3 length: 17 residues. Germline CDR1 reads SGHRS; CDR2 reads YFSETQ. CDR3 sequence reads: CASSPRTSGAPYNEQFF. The CDR3 DNA follows: TGCGCCAGCAGCCCGAGGACTAGCGGGGCTCCCTACAATGAGCAGTTCTTC.

J is TRBJ2-1 and V is TRBV2; 11 bases fit TRBD2. The ends lost 6 bases at V and 2 bases at J; junction bases unmatched: 6. The CDR3 length is 16 residues. Germline V gene sequence: CDR1 SNHLY, CDR2 FYNNEI. Written as DNA, the CDR3 is TGTGCCAGCAGCTCTCTAGCGGGAGGAGCCTACAATGAGCAGTTCTTC. Translating it yields CASSSLAGGAYNEQFF.

The chain joins TRBV2 to TRBJ2-5; 9 positions agree with TRBD2. Germline values: CDR1 SNHLY, CDR2 FYNNEI. This CDR3 is built from 16 residues. J was trimmed by 2 bases and V by 8 bases; bases with no gene match: 12. Here the CDR3 reads CASALSSGTRQETQYF. The DNA for the CDR3 is TGTGCCAGCGCTTTGTCTAGCGGGACTCGACAAGAGACCCAGTACTTC.

This chain uses TRBV18 with TRBJ1-1; 9 bases are a match to TRBD1. V gave up 3 bases and J gave up 5 bases; unmatched junction bases: 4. The CDR3 totals 14 residues. CDR1 KGHSH and CDR2 LQKENI come from the germline V gene. The CDR3 reads CASSPTGGKTEAFF. CDR3 bases: TGTGCCAGCTCACCCACAGGGGGCAAAACTGAAGCTTTCTTT.

V usage is TRBV7-2 and J usage is TRBJ2-7; perhaps TRBD2 as D (5 bases). CDR3 length: 12 residues. Germline V gene sequence: CDR1 SGHTA, CDR2 FQGNSA. The V end lost 8 bases, the J end lost 2 bases, and 10 bases lay between the germline ends. The CDR3, as DNA: TGTGCCAGCTCTCGGGAAACCTACGAGCAGTACTTC. Its translation: CASSRETYEQYF.

The chain uses TRBV9 and TRBJ2-2; TRBD1 matches 9 bases. J lost 6 bases, V lost 5 bases, and 5 bases had no gene match. Germline CDR1 SGDLS, CDR2 YYNGEE. The CDR3 runs to 14 residues. In DNA, the CDR3 is TGTGCCAGCAGACAACAGGGGGCAGCCGGGGAGCTGTTTTTT. It codes for CASRQQGAAGELFF.

The CDR3 sequence: CASRGTGVNTEAFF. CDR3 in DNA: TGTGCCAGCCGCGGGACAGGGGTTAACACTGAAGCTTTCTTT. V usage is TRBV18 and J usage is TRBJ1-1; 10 bases are shared with TRBD1. Trimming cost V 8 bases and J 2 bases; bases outside gene matches: 5. The CDR3 runs 14 residues. The germline V gene encodes CDR1 KGHSH and CDR2 LQKENI. The full variable domain, its missing parts supplied by reference TRBV18 and TRBJ1-1, is NAGVMQNPRHLVRRRGQEARLRCSPMKGHSHVYWYRQLPEEGLKFMVYLQKENIIDESGMPKERFSAEFPKEGPSILRIQQVVRGDSAAYFCASRGTGVNTEAFFGQGTRLTVV.

The table lists this clone with a count of one. The chain links TRBV29-1 to TRBJ2-7; D might be TRBD1 (5 bases). The germline V and J ends were trimmed by 4 bases and 5 bases, with 15 bases remaining between them. CDR3 length: 13 amino acids. Germline lookup yields CDR1 SQVTM and CDR2 ANQGSEA. CDR3: CSVASQGTHEQYF. The CDR3, as DNA: TGCAGCGTTGCCAGTCAGGGTACCCACGAGCAGTACTTC.

The CDR3 DNA reads TGTGCCAGCAGCCCCCTGACAGGGAGCAATCAGCCCCAGCATTTT. This translates into CASSPLTGSNQPQHF. This chain connects TRBV7-2 to TRBJ1-5; 7 bases agree with TRBD1. The germline CDR1 and CDR2 sequences are SGHTA and FQGNSA. The CDR3 runs 15 residues. V lost 5 bases and J lost 1; bases outside the gene matches: 5.

The gene calls are TRBV2 and TRBJ2-1; 8 bases map to TRBD1. In germline, CDR1 is SNHLY, CDR2 FYNNEI. The CDR3 extends over 12 amino acids. With 10 bases clipped from V and 6 bases from J, the junction kept 5 bases outside the gene matches. The CDR3 DNA sequence: TGTGCCATCCAGGGGGCGGGCAATGAGCAGTTCTTC. Translating gives CAIQGAGNEQFF.

The chain joins TRBV27 to TRBJ1-2; a possible D gene is TRBD1 (6 bases). This CDR3 has 14 amino acids. CDR1 is MNHEY, CDR2 SMNVEV, per germline (reference sequence). With 2 bases removed from V and 8 bases from J, the gap between germline ends came to 15 bases. The CDR3: CASSLDGLGTGYTF. DNA for the CDR3: TGTGCCAGCAGTTTAGACGGTCTCGGGACAGGCTACACCTTC.

This chain uses TRBV6-1 with TRBJ1-4; D not certain. The CDR3 consists of 14 residues. Between the trimmed V and J ends, which lost 2 bases and 2 bases, there was a span of 6 bases. Germline V gives CDR1 MNHNS, CDR2 SASEGT. The chain's CDR3 is CASSEWRTNEKLFF. The CDR3 coding sequence is TGTGCCAGCAGTGAATGGAGGACTAATGAAAAACTGTTTTTT.